Each of the 10 T cell receptor beta chains below was sequenced from the same sample in a study of CD8+ T cells in alopecia areata. cDNA serving as the sequencing template came from extracted, reverse transcribed RNA. The table came from immunoSEQ multiplex PCR; TCRdb's copy has only in-frame clones and leaves some out. Altogether around 120,000 clones are present, less than 70% being singletons, with the ten largest covering approximately 3%. Sequencing input: CD4+ T cells sorted from blood. The receptors derive from a human donor in good health.

This clone appeared a few times. The genes are TRBV11-2 and TRBJ2-5; TRBD2 agrees at 9 bases. Germline V gives CDR1 SGHAT, CDR2 FQNNGV. This CDR3 has 14 amino acids. V shed 7 bases, J shed 5 bases, and the junction held 8 bases outside the gene matches. CDR3 nucleotides: TGTGCCAGCAACGTAGGGGGGACTAGCGAGACCCAGTACTTC. Translated: CASNVGGTSETQYF.

The chain recombines TRBV14 with TRBJ2-1; the D is unclear. Germline V gene data show CDR1 as SGHDN and CDR2 as FVKESK. The CDR3 extends over 13 amino acids. The ends were cut back, 5 bases at V and 4 bases at J, with 9 bases in the middle. CDR3 bases: TGTGCCAGCAGCTCCACCTTATACAATGAGCAGTTCTTC. Its protein product is CASSSTLYNEQFF. The variable domain in full, with the rest retrieved from reference TRBV14 and TRBJ2-1, is EAGVTQFPSHSVIEKGQTVTLRCDPISGHDNLYWYRRVMGKEIKFLLHFVKESKQDESGMPNNRFLAERTGGTYSTLKVQPAELEDSGVYFCASSSTLYNEQFFGPGTRLTVL.

The rearrangement joins TRBV7-9 to TRBJ1-1; D gene unclear. From germline, CDR1 is SEHNR and CDR2 FQNEAQ (reference sequence). The ends were cut back, 0 bases at V and 1 base at J, with 6 bases in the middle. The CDR3 spans 14 residues. The CDR3 region is CASSLALKNTEAFF. The DNA for the CDR3 is TGTGCCAGCAGCTTAGCACTGAAGAACACTGAAGCTTTCTTT.

The CDR3, as DNA: TGTGCCTGGGCAGAGTGGGGCAAGGACTATGGCTACACCTTC. This gives the protein CAWAEWGKDYGYTF. The V and J genes are TRBV30 and TRBJ1-2; perhaps TRBD1 as D (5 bases). CDR3 size: 14 residues. V was pared by 5 bases and J by 3 bases, with 16 bases between. Germline CDR1 reads GTSNPN; CDR2 reads SVGIG (reference sequence). Full variable domain (outside the CDR3, taken from reference TRBV30 and TRBJ1-2): SQTIHQWPATLVQPVGSPLSLECTVEGTSNPNLYWYRQAAGRGLQLLFYSVGIGQISSEVPQNLSASRPQDRQFILSSKKLLLSDSGFYLCAWAEWGKDYGYTFGSGTRLTVV.

This clone was picked up a small number of times. The same CDR3 arises from other DNA sequences in this sample as well. The genes are TRBV11-2 and TRBJ2-5; D assignment may be TRBD1 or TRBD2 (5 bases each). V lost 5 bases and J lost 2, with 9 bases in between. There are 13 residues in the CDR3. The germline V gene has CDR1 SGHAT and CDR2 FQNNGV. CDR3 amino acids: CASSRGSQETQYF. Written as DNA, the CDR3 is TGTGCCAGCAGCCGGGGCTCACAAGAGACCCAGTACTTC.

The chain couples TRBV28 to TRBJ2-5; D may be TRBD2 (7 bases). Germline V gives CDR1 MDHEN, CDR2 SYDVKM. CDR3 size: 13 residues. The germline V and J ends were trimmed by 10 bases and 5 bases, with 17 bases remaining between them. The CDR3 spells CATNGGASETQYF. The CDR3 coding sequence is TGTGCCACCAATGGGGGGGCCTCGGAGACCCAGTACTTC.

This chain joins TRBV7-9 and TRBJ1-4; no reliable D call. V was clipped by 10 bases and J by 3 bases, with 12 bases between them. The CDR3 loop spans 13 amino acids. Germline CDR1 reads SEHNR; CDR2 reads FQNEAQ (reference sequence). The CDR3 loop reads CATRGIANEKLFF. The CDR3 DNA follows: TGTGCCACCCGAGGAATAGCTAATGAAAAACTGTTTTTT.

The chain joins TRBV5-6 to TRBJ2-7; possibly TRBD1 for D (5 bases). The germline V gene has CDR1 SGHDT and CDR2 YYEEEE. The CDR3 loop spans 12 amino acids. With 4 bases removed from V and 4 bases from J, the gap between germline ends came to 9 bases. CDR3 DNA: TGTGCCAGCAGCCAGGGTACGTACGAGCAGTACTTC. It codes for CASSQGTYEQYF.

This chain uses TRBV30 with TRBJ1-5; no reliable D call. The CDR3 runs to 15 residues. The germline V gene has CDR1 GTSNPN and CDR2 SVGIG (reference sequence). The V and J ends lost 0 bases and 0 bases respectively, with 9 bases between them. This CDR3 reads CAWSVWADSNQPQHF. The CDR3, as DNA: TGTGCCTGGAGTGTCTGGGCGGATAGCAATCAGCCCCAGCATTTT.

The CDR3: CASTAGTGYQETQYF. As DNA, the CDR3 is TGCGCCAGCACCGCCGGGACGGGGTACCAAGAGACCCAGTACTTC. The rearrangement uses TRBV5-1 and TRBJ2-5; either TRBD1 or TRBD2 may supply D (5 bases each). The germline gives CDR1 SGHRS, CDR2 YFSETQ. With 6 bases removed from V and 0 bases from J, the gap between germline ends came to 15 bases. CDR3 length: 15 amino acids. Complete variable domain (other parts from reference TRBV5-1 and TRBJ2-5): KAGVTQTPRYLIKTRGQQVTLSCSPISGHRSVSWYQQTPGQGLQFLFEYFSETQRNKGNFPGRFSGRQFSNSRSEMNVSTLELGDSALYLCASTAGTGYQETQYFGPGTRLLVL.